This TCR beta chain originates from a study of T cell responses to AZD1222 COVID-19 vaccine. General study results and limits: AZD1222 recipients seropositive at baseline numbered only five to seven. Clonal diversity may have been underestimated in mostly white British donors.

Germline-derived CDR1 and CDR2 are SGHRS and YFSETQ. After removal of 2 bases from V and 5 bases from J, the junction contained 7 bases not matched to a gene. The length of the CDR3 is 15 residues. Measured with immunoSEQ multiplex PCR; TCRdb has only the in-frame clones, and not every one. Counted here are roughly 130,000 clones, 75% to 95% occurring once; the ten biggest clones make up under 3.5%. As for this clone: The antigen remains unidentified.

The rearrangement links TRBV5-1 to TRBJ2-7; TRBD1 matches at 10 bases. The input for sequencing was peripheral blood, taken on day 0 of AZD1222 vaccination. The receptor was derived from an adult in good health. The chain's CDR3 is CASSLEGTGAHEQYF. The DNA of the CDR3 is TGCGCCAGCAGCTTAGAGGGGACAGGGGCCCACGAGCAGTACTTC.